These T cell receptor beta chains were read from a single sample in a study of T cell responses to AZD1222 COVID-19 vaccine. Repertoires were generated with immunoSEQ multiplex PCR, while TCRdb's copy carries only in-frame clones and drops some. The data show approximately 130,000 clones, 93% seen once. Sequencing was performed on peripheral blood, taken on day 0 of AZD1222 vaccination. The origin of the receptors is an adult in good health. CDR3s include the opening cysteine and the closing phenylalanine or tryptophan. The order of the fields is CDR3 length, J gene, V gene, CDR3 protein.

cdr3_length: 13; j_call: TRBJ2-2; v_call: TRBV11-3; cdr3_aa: CASSRTDTGELFF
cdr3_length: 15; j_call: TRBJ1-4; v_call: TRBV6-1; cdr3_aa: CASSERWRANEKLFF
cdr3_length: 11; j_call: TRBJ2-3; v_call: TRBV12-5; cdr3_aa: CASGPPDTQYF
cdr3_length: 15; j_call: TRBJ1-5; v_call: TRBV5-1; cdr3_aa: CASSLDSGANQPQHF
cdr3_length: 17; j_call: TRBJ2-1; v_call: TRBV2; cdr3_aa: CASLYNLEGRSYNEQFF
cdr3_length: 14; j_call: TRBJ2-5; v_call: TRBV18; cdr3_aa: CASSPPSRGETQYF
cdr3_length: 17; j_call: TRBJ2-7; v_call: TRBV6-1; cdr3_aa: CASSERGSWGARGEQYF
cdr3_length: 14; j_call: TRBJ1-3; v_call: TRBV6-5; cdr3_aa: CASKDRGLGNTIYF
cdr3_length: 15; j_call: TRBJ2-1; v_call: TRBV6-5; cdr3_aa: CASRTGLAGGDEQFF
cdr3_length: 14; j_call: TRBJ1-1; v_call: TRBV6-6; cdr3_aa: CASSYSTGETEAFF
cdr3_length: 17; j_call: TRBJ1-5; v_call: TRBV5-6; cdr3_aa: CASSGRWGAGGNQPQHF
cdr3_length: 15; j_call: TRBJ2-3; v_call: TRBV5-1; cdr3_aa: CASSGQGASTDTQYF
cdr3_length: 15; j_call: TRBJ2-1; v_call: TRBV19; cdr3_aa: CASSIARDNDDEQFF
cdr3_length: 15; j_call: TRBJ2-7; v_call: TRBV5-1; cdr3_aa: CASKNGVAGTYEQYF
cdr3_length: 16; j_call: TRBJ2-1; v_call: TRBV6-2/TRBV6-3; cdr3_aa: CASSSRVRRIYNEQFF
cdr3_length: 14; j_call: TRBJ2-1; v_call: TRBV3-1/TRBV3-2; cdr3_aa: CASSRASSYNEQFF
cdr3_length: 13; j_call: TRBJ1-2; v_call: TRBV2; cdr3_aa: CASSEQGANGYTF
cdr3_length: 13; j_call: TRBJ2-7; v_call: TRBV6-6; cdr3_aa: CASRRDRVGEQYF